One sample yielded the 17 T cell receptor beta chains listed below, sequenced in a study of cytomegalovirus exposure and HLA in healthy donors. Researchers ran the PCR with 60 Vbeta and 13 Jbeta primers. The repertoire was sequenced with immunoSEQ multiplex PCR; TCRdb's copy has only in-frame clones and lacks some. The sample shows 45,000 to 65,000 clones, more than 60% of them seen only once. The sample consisted of PBMCs. The receptors stem from a woman in her thirties or forties in good health and CMV-seropositive.

The sample holds one count of this clone. The chain carries TRBV4-1 and TRBJ1-5; TRBD1 matches at 11 bases. Germline V CDR1 and CDR2: MGHRA, YSYEKL. The CDR3 runs to 15 residues. J gave up 4 bases and V 4 bases, and 3 bases lay outside the gene matches. CDR3 in amino acids: CASSLGTGGNQPQHF. The CDR3 nucleotides are TGCGCCAGCAGCCTAGGGACAGGGGGGAATCAGCCCCAGCATTTT.

V gene TRBV11-2 combines with J gene TRBJ2-2; 7 bases map to TRBD1. The CDR3 spans 15 residues. Germline CDR1 reads SGHAT; CDR2 reads FQNNGV. Trimming removed 6 bases from V and 7 bases from J; junction bases left unmatched: 11. Here the CDR3 DNA reads TGTGCCAGCAGGGTGCAAGGGGGCCGAGTCGGGGAGCTGTTTTTT. Protein product: CASRVQGGRVGELFF.

The chain has TRBV7-9 and TRBJ1-2; 8 bases are a match to TRBD1. V gave up 5 bases and J gave up 3 bases; unmatched junction bases: 5. CDR1 SEHNR and CDR2 FQNEAQ come from the germline V gene (reference sequence). The CDR3 loop spans 14 amino acids. In DNA, the CDR3 is TGTGCCAGCAGCCTAGGACAGGGAGACTATGGCTACACCTTC. Amino acid sequence: CASSLGQGDYGYTF. Full variable domain (outside the CDR3, taken from reference TRBV7-9 and TRBJ1-2): DTGVSQNPRHKITKRGQNVTFRCDPISEHNRLYWYRQTLGQGPEFLTYFQNEAQLEKSRLLSDRFSAERPKGSFSTLEIQRTEQGDSAMYLCASSLGQGDYGYTFGSGTRLTVV.

This clone was detected once. At the DNA level, this CDR3 is encoded by other sequences in the same sample as well. The chain uses TRBV29-1 and TRBJ1-2; 8 nucleotides line up with TRBD1. This CDR3 comprises 12 residues. V lost 7 bases and J lost 6; bases outside the gene matches: 7. Germline V gene data show CDR1 as SQVTM and CDR2 as ANQGSEA. CDR3 bases: TGCAGCGACGCGACAGGGGTTAATGGCTACACCTTC. It encodes CSDATGVNGYTF.

This clone was seen only once. The gene calls are TRBV11-1 and TRBJ1-4; weak D call: TRBD1 (6 bases). This CDR3 spans 15 amino acids. CDR1 is SGHAT and CDR2 is FQDESV in the germline V gene (reference sequence). V lost 5 bases, J lost 7 bases, and 17 bases lay in between. CDR3 coding DNA: TGTGCCAGCAGCGTCCAGACAGGTCCAGGTGAAAAACTGTTTTTT. Amino acids: CASSVQTGPGEKLFF.

The chain combines TRBV14 with TRBJ2-7; 8 bases align to TRBD2. This CDR3 contains 18 residues. The V gene's germline CDR1 is SGHDN and CDR2 FVKESK. The V and J ends lost 4 bases and 5 bases, in that order; junction bases with no gene match: 19. CDR3 region: CASSPPGAGGPGVNEQYF. CDR3 nucleotide sequence: TGTGCCAGCAGCCCCCCAGGGGCGGGGGGCCCCGGGGTGAACGAGCAGTACTTC.

This clone was counted between two and nine times. The chain combines TRBV7-3 with TRBJ1-1; TRBD1 matches at 8 bases. The trim removed 3 bases at V and 1 base at J, leaving 1 base unmatched. This CDR3 has 14 amino acids. Germline V gives CDR1 SGHTA, CDR2 FQGTGA. The CDR3 DNA sequence: TGTGCCAGCAGCTTCCAGGGGGCGAACACTGAAGCTTTCTTT. This gives the protein CASSFQGANTEAFF.

CDR3 residues: CASSLVEGDEKLFF. The CDR3 nucleotides read TGTGCCAGCAGTTTGGTAGAGGGGGATGAAAAACTGTTTTTT. This rearrangement joins TRBV28 to TRBJ1-4, with D maybe TRBD1 (6 bases). V lost 3 bases and J lost 6, with 11 bases in between. This CDR3 spans 14 amino acids. CDR1 is MDHEN, CDR2 SYDVKM, per germline.

V and J are TRBV7-7 and TRBJ2-2; D is perhaps TRBD1 (6 bases). CDR1 and CDR2 (germline): SSHAT, FNYEAQ (reference sequence). V was clipped by 4 bases and J by 5 bases, with 23 bases between them. CDR3 length: 18 residues. The CDR3 nucleotides read TGTGCCAGCAGCTCACAGGGTTCCTCCCTATCGGCAACCGGGGAGCTGTTTTTT. Translated: CASSSQGSSLSATGELFF.

In this sample, this clone turned up once. The gene calls are TRBV10-3 and TRBJ2-1, with TRBD2 identical over 7 bases. This CDR3 has 17 amino acids. Looked up from germline, CDR1 is ENHRY and CDR2 is SYGVKD. The ends lost 4 bases at V and 7 bases at J; junction bases unmatched: 16. As DNA, the CDR3 is TGTGCCATCAGTGGATCGACGTGGGGCGGGGGTCGAAATGAGCAGTTCTTC. This translates into CAISGSTWGGGRNEQFF.

This clone was seen just once. The chain recombines TRBV23-1 with TRBJ1-1; possible D gene TRBD1, 5 bases. TRBV23-1 is sorted into the ORF group, with uncertain function. This CDR3 is built from 16 residues. Trimming took off 2 bases at V and 7 bases at J, with 20 bases between the two ends. The CDR3 sequence: CASSQRRPGGQIEAFF. The CDR3 DNA reads TGCGCCAGCAGTCAACGCCGCCCCGGTGGACAAATTGAAGCTTTCTTT.

The chain couples TRBV19 to TRBJ1-5; the D is unclear. The CDR3 runs to 13 residues. CDR1 is LNHDA and CDR2 is SQIVND in the germline V gene (reference sequence). Trimming pared 4 bases from V and 2 bases from J, leaving 6 bases between. CDR3 amino acids: CASSTGGNQPQHF. CDR3 nucleotides: TGTGCCAGTAGTACAGGTGGCAATCAGCCCCAGCATTTT.

The chain links TRBV7-2 to TRBJ2-1, with 7 bases aligning to TRBD1. This CDR3 is 17 amino acids long. V lost 2 bases and J lost 1; bases outside the gene matches: 8. Germline V gene sequence: CDR1 SGHTA, CDR2 FQGNSA. The chain's CDR3 is CASSLNSGTASYNEQFF. Here the CDR3 DNA reads TGTGCCAGCAGCTTAAACTCCGGGACAGCATCCTACAATGAGCAGTTCTTC.

Only one count was recorded for this clone. The chain is built from TRBV20-1 and TRBJ1-6; D ambiguous. Germline lookup yields CDR1 DFQATT and CDR2 SNEGSKA (reference sequence). V was shortened by 5 bases and J by 8 bases, with 7 bases between the two germline ends. This CDR3 comprises 11 residues. DNA for the CDR3: TGCAGTGCTTGGAGTTATTCACCCCTCCACTTT. Protein: CSAWSYSPLHF.

The V and J genes are TRBV6-5 and TRBJ2-7, with 10 bases that match TRBD1. From germline, CDR1 is MNHEY and CDR2 SVGAGI. J was trimmed by 4 bases and V by 4 bases; bases with no gene match: 10. The CDR3 contains 16 residues. The CDR3 here is CASSSGDRGRGYEQYF. CDR3 DNA: TGTGCCAGCAGTTCGGGGGACAGGGGAAGAGGGTACGAGCAGTACTTC.

V gene TRBV10-2 combines with J gene TRBJ2-1; possible D gene TRBD2, 5 bases. V was clipped by 6 bases and J by 10 bases, with 16 bases between them. The CDR3 has 13 residues. Germline CDR1 is WSHSY and CDR2 is SAAADI. CDR3 residues: CASSHAAGEEQFF. In DNA form, the CDR3 reads TGCGCCAGCAGCCACGCTGCTGGGGAGGAGCAGTTCTTC.

The genes are TRBV9 and TRBJ1-5; D is ambiguous. CDR1 SGDLS and CDR2 YYNGEE come from the germline V gene. Trimming cost V 3 bases and J 3 bases, with 10 bases left between them. This CDR3 region has 14 residues. This CDR3 reads CASSEHGYNQPQHF. DNA of the CDR3: TGTGCCAGCAGCGAACACGGGTACAATCAGCCCCAGCATTTT.